Listed here are 3 T cell receptor beta chains from one sample, sequenced in a study of OX40 agonist ivuxolimab in advanced cancers. Measured with immunoSEQ multiplex PCR; TCRdb has only the in-frame clones, and not every one. The sample carries 50,000 to 70,000 clones, around 81% recorded once. The starting material was CD4+ or CD8+ T cells sorted from blood, obtained in a trial of the OX40 agonist ivuxolimab. These receptors all stem from an adult with an advanced solid tumor such as melanoma, head and neck, liver or kidney cancer.

Comment on this clone: Given a much more abundant clone one base away, this may be a read error. This specimen includes other DNA sequences encoding the same CDR3. The V and J genes are TRBV2 and TRBJ1-4; no clear D. This CDR3 contains 16 residues. From germline, CDR1 is SNHLY and CDR2 FYNNEI. CDR3 nucleotide sequence: TGTGCCAGTAGTGAAGTTATCGGCGGGGTAGGGGAAAAACTGTTTTTT. Protein sequence: CASSEVIGGVGEKLFF.

The CDR3 DNA sequence: TGTGCCAGCAGCCCAGTACGGGTCTACGAGCAGTACTTC. Translation: CASSPVRVYEQYF. The chain combines TRBV5-6 with TRBJ2-7; D is unresolved. Trimming took 4 bases from V and 3 from J, leaving 11 bases between them. The germline V gene has CDR1 SGHDT and CDR2 YYEEEE. CDR3 length: 13 amino acids.

This clone has only a few counts. This chain joins TRBV11-2 and TRBJ2-1; TRBD1 agrees at 7 bases. CDR3 length equals 16 residues. After removal of 5 bases from V and 4 bases from J, the junction contained 11 bases not matched to a gene. Germline CDR1 SGHAT, CDR2 FQNNGV. This chain's CDR3 is CASSRGLGQQYNEQFF. CDR3 nucleotide sequence: TGTGCCAGCAGCCGAGGGCTGGGACAGCAGTACAATGAGCAGTTCTTC.